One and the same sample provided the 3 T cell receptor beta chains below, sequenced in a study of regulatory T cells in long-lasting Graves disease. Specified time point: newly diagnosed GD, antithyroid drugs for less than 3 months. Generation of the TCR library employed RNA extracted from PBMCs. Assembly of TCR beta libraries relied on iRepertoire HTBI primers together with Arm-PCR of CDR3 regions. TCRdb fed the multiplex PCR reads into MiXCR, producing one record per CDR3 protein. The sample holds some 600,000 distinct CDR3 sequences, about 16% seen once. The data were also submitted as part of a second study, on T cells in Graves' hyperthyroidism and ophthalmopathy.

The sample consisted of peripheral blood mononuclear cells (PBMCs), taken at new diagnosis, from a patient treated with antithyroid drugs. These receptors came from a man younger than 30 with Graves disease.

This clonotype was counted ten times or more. The CDR3 region has the DNA TGCAGTGCTAGAGATCAGGGGCCTAGCAATCAGCCCCAGCATTTT. This encodes CSARDQGPSNQPQHF. This sequence joins TRBV20-1 and TRBJ1-5, with D perhaps matching TRBD1 (6 bases). The CDR3 extends over 15 amino acids. CDR1 and CDR2 from the germline V gene are DFQATT and SNEGSKA (reference sequence). V gave up 0 bases and J gave up 0 bases, with 9 bases separating them.

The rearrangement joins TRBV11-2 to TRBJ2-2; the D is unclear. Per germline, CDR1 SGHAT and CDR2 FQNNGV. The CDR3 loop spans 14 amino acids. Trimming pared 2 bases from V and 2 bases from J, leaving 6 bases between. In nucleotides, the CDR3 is TGTGCCAGCAGCTTACAGACTAACACCGGGGAGCTGTTTTTT. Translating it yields CASSLQTNTGELFF.

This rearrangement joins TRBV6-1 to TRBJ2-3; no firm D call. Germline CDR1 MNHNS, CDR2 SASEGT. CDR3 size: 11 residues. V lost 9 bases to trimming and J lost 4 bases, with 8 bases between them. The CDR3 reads CASTLPDTQYF. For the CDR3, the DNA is TGTGCCAGTACTCTGCCAGATACGCAGTATTTT.